These 7 T cell receptor beta chains originate from one sample sequenced in a study of blood T cells in healthy people across ages. It was with a sample-barcoded 5' primer and a J-beta primer mix that a second PCR of roughly 7 to 12 cycles was run. TCRdb re-derived calls from the 5' RACE reads in MiXCR, one entry per CDR3 protein. This table holds about 840,000 distinct CDR3 sequences, about 29% found once. These data were likewise used in another study, on T cells of mothers and their children.

What was sequenced was blood. These receptors all come from a woman in her 40s in good health.

In its sample, this clonotype was seen many times. V gene TRBV7-9 combines with J gene TRBJ2-4, with 12 nucleotides matching TRBD2. The CDR3 runs 15 residues. V lost 0 bases, J lost 8 bases, and 2 bases stayed unmatched. CDR1 SEHNR and CDR2 FQNEAQ come from the germline V gene (reference sequence). The chain's CDR3 is CASSLARTSGDIQYF. In DNA form, the CDR3 reads TGTGCCAGCAGCTTAGCTAGGACTAGCGGGGACATTCAGTACTTC.

The chain couples TRBV20-1 to TRBJ2-7; 10 positions match TRBD1. J gave up 3 bases and V 2 bases, and 4 bases lay outside the gene matches. This CDR3 spans 14 amino acids. Looked up from germline, CDR1 is DFQATT and CDR2 is SNEGSKA (reference sequence). Here the CDR3 DNA reads TGCAGTGCTAGATCCCGGGACAGGGGCTACGAGCAGTACTTC. Translated, it gives CSARSRDRGYEQYF.

This clonotype was detected ten times or more. V and J are TRBV2 and TRBJ2-6; D perhaps matches TRBD1 (5 bases). Trimming cost V 1 base and J 4 bases, with 8 bases left between them. The CDR3 sequence is 15 residues long. The germline gives CDR1 SNHLY, CDR2 FYNNEI. This CDR3 is CASSEEGSGANVLTF. The CDR3 DNA sequence: TGTGCCAGCAGTGAAGAGGGGTCCGGGGCCAACGTCCTGACTTTC.

This clonotype was seen a few times. At one end, the junction sequence differs from germline, possibly due to a read error. The chain combines TRBV4-2 with TRBJ1-2; TRBD1 matches 7 bases. The CDR3 is 17 amino acids. Germline loops: CDR1 LGHNA, CDR2 YNFKEQ. CDR3 coding DNA: TGTGCCAGCAGCCCACCCGGGACAGAGCTGACTAACTATGGCTACACTTTC. Translated, it gives CASSPPGTELTNYGYTF.

This sequence joins TRBV4-3 and TRBJ2-7; D uncertain. The germline V gene encodes CDR1 LGHNA and CDR2 YSLEER. Trimming shortened V by 0 bases and J by 2 bases, and 8 bases separated the two germline ends. CDR3 length: 14 residues. CDR3 in DNA: TGCGCCAGCAGCCAAGATCGTCCCCCCTACGAGCAGTACTTC. Translation: CASSQDRPPYEQYF.

This clonotype was observed once. This may be a read error: a much more frequent sequence differs by one nucleotide. The chain employs TRBV6-6 and TRBJ2-5; D assignment may be TRBD1 or TRBD2 (5 bases each). The end of the DNA fits TRBJ2-7 better, so the J call may be wrong. Germline V gene data show CDR1 as MNHNY and CDR2 as SVGAGI (reference sequence). The CDR3 runs 13 residues. The CDR3 DNA reads TGTGCCGGCACTTGGGACGGTCCCTACGAGCAGTACTTC. Amino acid sequence: CAGTWDGPYEQYF.

This clonotype has more than one count but fewer than ten. The V and J genes are TRBV7-8 and TRBJ1-6; TRBD1 is a possible D gene (6 bases). The CDR3 loop spans 15 amino acids. Trimming cost V 5 bases and J 8 bases, with 16 bases left between them. CDR1 and CDR2 from the germline V gene are SGHVS and FQNEAQ. This CDR3 reads CASSPGVGGDSPLHF. Written as DNA, the CDR3 is TGTGCCAGCAGCCCCGGCGTCGGGGGCGATTCACCCCTCCACTTT.